The clone carrying this T cell receptor beta chain was counted between two and nine times. The antigen is not known. CDR1 MNHEY and CDR2 SVGAGI come from the germline V gene. The CDR3 consists of 15 residues. Between the trimmed V and J ends, which lost 7 bases and 2 bases, there was a span of 18 bases. This record belongs to a study of cytomegalovirus exposure and HLA in healthy donors. Study observations and caveats: The study assumed roughly uniform donor sequencing depth for presence/absence analyses. The investigators catalogued 164 TCR beta chains as cytomegalovirus-associated.

PCR was performed using 60 Vbeta and 13 Jbeta primers. TCRdb keeps only in-frame clones here, not all; method: immunoSEQ multiplex PCR. The sample has roughly 150,000 clones; just under 70% are singletons. The sample taken for sequencing was PBMCs. The clonotype originates from a man between 60 and 70 years old in good health and CMV-seronegative. The V and J genes are TRBV6-5 and TRBJ2-7, with a tentative D call TRBD1 (8 bases). The CDR3 bases are TGTGCCAGCAAATTGGGGGGGACAGGCACCTACGAGCAGTACTTC. Residues: CASKLGGTGTYEQYF.